Listed below are T cell receptor beta chains from one sample, sequenced in a study of T cell changes during pregnancy in multiple sclerosis. Repertoires were generated with immunoSEQ multiplex PCR, while TCRdb's copy carries only in-frame clones and drops some. The profile shows over 25,000 clones, more than 90% of them singletons. Specimen: CD4+ T cells from peripheral blood mononuclear cells, collected in the second trimester of pregnancy. The origin of the receptors is a female donor in good health, enrolled as a control in a pregnancy study. The conserved cysteine and the conserved F or W are not part of the CDR3 here.

>TRBV27|TRBJ2-1
ASSPGTGGTLPSYNEQF
>TRBV19|TRBJ2-3
ASRGTGGELTQY
>TRBV5-1|TRBJ2-3
ASSFRGGSSTDTQY
>TRBV2|TRBJ1-5
ATQAGVGNQPQH
>TRBV12-5|TRBJ2-3
ASGREVTDTQY
>TRBV19|TRBJ2-5
ASSIVAGGWQETQY
>TRBV20-1|TRBJ1-1
SASGNTEAF
>TRBV11-3|TRBJ2-1
ASGSGRSSYNEQF
>TRBV19|TRBJ2-1
ASSIAGSANNEQF
>TRBV9|TRBJ1-3
ASSAPGHYSGNTIY
>TRBV9|TRBJ2-1
ASSVALAGYNEQF
>TRBV7-2|TRBJ1-2
ASSPQTGKLTNYGYT
>TRBV6-5|TRBJ1-5
ASSSSLRRGPQH
>TRBV7-8|TRBJ1-4
ASSLGLQGFNEKLF
>TRBV4-3|TRBJ2-1
ASSLGLADNEQF
>TRBV9|TRBJ1-6
ASSGLQGLGSPLH
>TRBV5-6|TRBJ2-2
ASSLVGGELF
>TRBV30|TRBJ1-1
AWSEGRNTEAF
>TRBV5-6|TRBJ2-6
ASSVTGTGANVLT
>TRBV10-1|TRBJ2-5
ASSEARAGGETQY
>TRBV7-2|TRBJ2-6
ASSSAFSGANVLT
>TRBV6-5|TRBJ1-2
ASSYDRGLNGYT
>TRBV11-3|TRBJ2-6
ASSNIAGANVLT
>TRBV7-9|TRBJ1-3
ASSSGADSGNTIY
>TRBV9|TRBJ1-1
ASSKRQGLLTEAF
>TRBV30|TRBJ1-1
AWSVNRWTEAF
>TRBV7-6|TRBJ2-7
ASSLASSYEQY
>TRBV11-2|TRBJ2-5
ASSLRPLAGEETQY
>TRBV5-4|TRBJ2-1
ASSLGTGNEQF
>TRBV5-4|TRBJ2-4
ASSLPEEGKNIQY
>TRBV6-1|TRBJ1-1
ASSAVLNTEAF
>TRBV19|TRBJ1-2
ASMGDRADYGYT
>TRBV5-4|TRBJ1-1
ASSPGTANTEAF
>TRBV7-8|TRBJ2-1
ASSLAAGAYNEQF
>TRBV19|TRBJ1-5
ASSRTGGRNQPQH
>TRBV12-5|TRBJ1-5
ASAPDRGVNQPQH
>TRBV12-5|TRBJ2-1
ASRPTPGQGYNEQF
>TRBV11-3|TRBJ2-5
ASSLGGVAGQETQY
>TRBV19|TRBJ1-5
ASSIGTGNNNQPQH
>TRBV7-2|TRBJ1-2
ASSFLAERGYT
>TRBV18|TRBJ1-4
ASSPLPGVGEKLF
>TRBV10-2|TRBJ1-4
ASADSVATNEKLF